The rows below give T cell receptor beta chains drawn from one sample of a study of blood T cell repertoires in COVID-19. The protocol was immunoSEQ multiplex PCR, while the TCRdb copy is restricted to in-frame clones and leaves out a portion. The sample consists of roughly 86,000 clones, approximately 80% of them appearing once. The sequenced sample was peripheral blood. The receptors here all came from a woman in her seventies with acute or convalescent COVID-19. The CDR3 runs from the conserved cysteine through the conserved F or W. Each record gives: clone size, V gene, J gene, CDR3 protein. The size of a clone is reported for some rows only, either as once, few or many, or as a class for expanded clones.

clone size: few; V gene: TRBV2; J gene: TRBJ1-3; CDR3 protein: CASKSRGNTIYF
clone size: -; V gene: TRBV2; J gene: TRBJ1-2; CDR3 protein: CASSGTVNGYTF
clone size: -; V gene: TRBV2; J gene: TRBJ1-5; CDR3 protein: CASKGQVENQPQHF
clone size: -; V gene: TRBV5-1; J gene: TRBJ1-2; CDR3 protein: CASSWTGGNYGYTF
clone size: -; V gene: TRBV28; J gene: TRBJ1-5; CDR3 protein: CASSYQTHQPQHF
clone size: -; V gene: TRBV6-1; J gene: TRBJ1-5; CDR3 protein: CASSDGPGQGPNQPQHF
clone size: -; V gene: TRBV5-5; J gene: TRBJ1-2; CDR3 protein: CASSLGGGFILGYTF
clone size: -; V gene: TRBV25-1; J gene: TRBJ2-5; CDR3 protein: CASSVLETQYF
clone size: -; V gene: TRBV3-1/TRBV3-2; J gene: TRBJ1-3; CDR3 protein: CASSQGAGQGPSGNTIYF
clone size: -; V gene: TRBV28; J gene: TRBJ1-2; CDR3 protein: CASSIPGQGYGYTF
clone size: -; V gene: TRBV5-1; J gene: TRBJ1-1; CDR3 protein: CASSLNRNTEAFF
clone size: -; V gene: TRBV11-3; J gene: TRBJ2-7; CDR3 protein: CASSYRGDNYEQYF
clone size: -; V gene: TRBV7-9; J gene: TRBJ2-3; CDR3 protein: CASSRLAGERDTQYF
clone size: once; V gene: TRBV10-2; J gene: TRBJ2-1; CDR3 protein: CASRVLDEQFF
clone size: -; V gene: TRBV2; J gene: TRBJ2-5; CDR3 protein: CASTTTSGGQETQYF
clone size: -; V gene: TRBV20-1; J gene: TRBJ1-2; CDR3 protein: CSARTPGGYTF